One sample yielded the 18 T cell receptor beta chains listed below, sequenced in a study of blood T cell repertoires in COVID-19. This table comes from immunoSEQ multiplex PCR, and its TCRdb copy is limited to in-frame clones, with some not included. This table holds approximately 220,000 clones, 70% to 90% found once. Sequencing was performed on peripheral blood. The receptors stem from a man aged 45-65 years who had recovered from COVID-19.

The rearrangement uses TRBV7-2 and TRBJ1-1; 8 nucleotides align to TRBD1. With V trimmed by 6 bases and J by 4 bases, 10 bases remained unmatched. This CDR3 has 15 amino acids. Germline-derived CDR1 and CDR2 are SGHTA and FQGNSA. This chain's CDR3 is CASSSRQGMGTEAFF. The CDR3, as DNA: TGTGCCAGCAGTTCAAGACAGGGGATGGGCACTGAAGCTTTCTTT.

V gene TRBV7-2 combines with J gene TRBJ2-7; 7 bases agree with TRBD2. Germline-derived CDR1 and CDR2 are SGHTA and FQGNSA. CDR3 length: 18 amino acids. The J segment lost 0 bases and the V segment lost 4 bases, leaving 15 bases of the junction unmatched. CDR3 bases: TGTGCCAGCAGCTCCGCCCGGATCGAGCGGGATAGCTCCTACGAGCAGTACTTC. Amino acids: CASSSARIERDSSYEQYF.

The CDR3 DNA reads as TGCGCCAGCAGCTCCGGACAGGGGATAGAGTACCAAGAGACCCAGTACTTC. Protein sequence: CASSSGQGIEYQETQYF. The genes are TRBV5-1 and TRBJ2-5; TRBD1 matches 9 bases. CDR3 size: 17 residues. V lost 3 bases to trimming and J lost 0 bases; unmatched junction nucleotides: 9. Germline V gene data show CDR1 as SGHRS and CDR2 as YFSETQ.

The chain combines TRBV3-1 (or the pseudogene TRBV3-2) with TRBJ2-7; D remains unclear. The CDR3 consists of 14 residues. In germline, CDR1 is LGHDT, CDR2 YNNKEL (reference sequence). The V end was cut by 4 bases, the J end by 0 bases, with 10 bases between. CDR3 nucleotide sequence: TGTGCCAGCAGCCGCGGAGCGAGCTCCTACGAGCAGTACTTC. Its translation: CASSRGASSYEQYF.

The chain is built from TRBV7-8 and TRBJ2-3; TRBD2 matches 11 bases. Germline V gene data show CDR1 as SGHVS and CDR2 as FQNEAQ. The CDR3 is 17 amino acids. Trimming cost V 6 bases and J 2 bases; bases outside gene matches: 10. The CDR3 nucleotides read TGTGCCAGCAGGTCCTTCGGGACTAGCGGTAACACAGATACGCAGTATTTT. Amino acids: CASRSFGTSGNTDTQYF.

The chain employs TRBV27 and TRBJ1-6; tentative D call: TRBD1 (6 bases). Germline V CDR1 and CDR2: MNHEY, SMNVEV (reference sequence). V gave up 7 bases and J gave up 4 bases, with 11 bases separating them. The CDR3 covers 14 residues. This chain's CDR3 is CASTKTGYNSPLHF. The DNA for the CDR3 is TGTGCCAGCACGAAGACAGGTTATAATTCACCCCTCCACTTT.

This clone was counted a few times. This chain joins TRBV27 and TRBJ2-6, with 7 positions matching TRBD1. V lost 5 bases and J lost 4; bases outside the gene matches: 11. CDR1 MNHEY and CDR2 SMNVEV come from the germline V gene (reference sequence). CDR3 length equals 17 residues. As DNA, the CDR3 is TGTGCCAGCAGTATGACAGGGCCAGTGGGAGGGGCCAACGTCCTGACTTTC. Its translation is CASSMTGPVGGANVLTF. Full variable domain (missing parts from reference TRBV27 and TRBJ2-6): EAQVTQNPRYLITVTGKKLTVTCSQNMNHEYMSWYRQDPGLGLRQIYYSMNVEVTDKGDVPEGYKVSRKEKRNFPLILESPSPNQTSLYFCASSMTGPVGGANVLTFGAGSRLTVL.

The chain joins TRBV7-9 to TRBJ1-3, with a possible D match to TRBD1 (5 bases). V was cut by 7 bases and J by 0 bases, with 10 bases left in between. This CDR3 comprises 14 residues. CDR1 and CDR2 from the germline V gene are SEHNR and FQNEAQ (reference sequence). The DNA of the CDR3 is TGTGCCAGCAACCAGGGTCACTCTGGAAACACCATATATTTT. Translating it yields CASNQGHSGNTIYF.

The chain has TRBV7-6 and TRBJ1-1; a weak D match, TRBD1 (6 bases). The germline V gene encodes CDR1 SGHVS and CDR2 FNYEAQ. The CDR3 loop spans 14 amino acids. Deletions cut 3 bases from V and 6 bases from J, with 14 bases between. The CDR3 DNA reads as TGTGCCAGCAGCTTGTTGACAGGTTTAGCTGAAGCTTTCTTT. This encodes CASSLLTGLAEAFF.

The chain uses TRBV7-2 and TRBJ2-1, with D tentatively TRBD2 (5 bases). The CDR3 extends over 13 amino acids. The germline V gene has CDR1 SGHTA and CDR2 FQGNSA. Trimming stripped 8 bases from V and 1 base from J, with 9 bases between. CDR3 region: CASASGSYNEQFF. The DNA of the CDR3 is TGTGCCAGCGCATCGGGGTCCTACAATGAGCAGTTCTTC. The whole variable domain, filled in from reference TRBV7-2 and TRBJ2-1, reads GAGVSQSPSNKVTEKGKDVELRCDPISGHTALYWYRQSLGQGLEFLIYFQGNSAPDKSGLPSDRFSAERTGGSVSTLTIQRTQQEDSAVYLCASASGSYNEQFFGPGTRLTVL.

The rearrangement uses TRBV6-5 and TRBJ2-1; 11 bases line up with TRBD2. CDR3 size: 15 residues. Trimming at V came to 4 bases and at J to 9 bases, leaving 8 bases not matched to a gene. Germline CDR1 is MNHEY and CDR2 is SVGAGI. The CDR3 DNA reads TGTGCCAGCAGTTCCCATAGCGGGAGGGTGGGTGAGCAGTTCTTC. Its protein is CASSSHSGRVGEQFF.

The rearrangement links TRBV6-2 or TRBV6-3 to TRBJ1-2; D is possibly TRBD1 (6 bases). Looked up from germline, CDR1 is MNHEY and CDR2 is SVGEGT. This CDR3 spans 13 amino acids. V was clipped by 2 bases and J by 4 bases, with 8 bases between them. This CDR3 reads CASSYGGAYGYTF. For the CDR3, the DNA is TGTGCCAGCAGTTACGGGGGGGCCTATGGCTACACCTTC.

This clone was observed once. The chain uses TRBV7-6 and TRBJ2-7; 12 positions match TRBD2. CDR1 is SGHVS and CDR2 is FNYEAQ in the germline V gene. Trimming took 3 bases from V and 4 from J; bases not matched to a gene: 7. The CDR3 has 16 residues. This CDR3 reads CASSFQTSGSWYEQYF. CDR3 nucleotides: TGTGCCAGCAGCTTCCAGACTAGCGGGAGTTGGTACGAGCAGTACTTC.

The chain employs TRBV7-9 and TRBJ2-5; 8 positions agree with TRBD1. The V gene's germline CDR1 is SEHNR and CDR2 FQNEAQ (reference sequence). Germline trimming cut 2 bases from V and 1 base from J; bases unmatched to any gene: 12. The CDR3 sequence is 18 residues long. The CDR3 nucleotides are TGTGCCAGCAGCTTAAGGACAGGGCGCGACCTTTTCCAAGAGACCCAGTACTTC. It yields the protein CASSLRTGRDLFQETQYF.

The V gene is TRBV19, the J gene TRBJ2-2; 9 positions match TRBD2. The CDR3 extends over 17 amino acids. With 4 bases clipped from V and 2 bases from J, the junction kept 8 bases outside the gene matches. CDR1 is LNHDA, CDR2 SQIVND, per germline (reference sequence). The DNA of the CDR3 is TGTGCCAGTAGTAAAATTAGCGGGAGTATTAACACCGGGGAGCTGTTTTTT. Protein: CASSKISGSINTGELFF.

Written as DNA, the CDR3 is TGTGCCAGCTCACCACTTGAGGGCCCGGGGCCCCAGCATTTT. Protein sequence: CASSPLEGPGPQHF. The chain couples TRBV18 to TRBJ1-5; D gene ambiguous. CDR3 length equals 14 residues. Trimming removed 1 base from V and 9 bases from J, with 13 bases in between. Germline-derived CDR1 and CDR2 are KGHSH and LQKENI.

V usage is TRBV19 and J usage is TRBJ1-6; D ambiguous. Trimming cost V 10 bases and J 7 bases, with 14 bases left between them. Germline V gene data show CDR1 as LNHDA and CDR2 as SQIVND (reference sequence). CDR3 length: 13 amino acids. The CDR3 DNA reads TGTGCCACTTCCGGACTATCCAATTCACCCCTCCACTTT. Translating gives CATSGLSNSPLHF.

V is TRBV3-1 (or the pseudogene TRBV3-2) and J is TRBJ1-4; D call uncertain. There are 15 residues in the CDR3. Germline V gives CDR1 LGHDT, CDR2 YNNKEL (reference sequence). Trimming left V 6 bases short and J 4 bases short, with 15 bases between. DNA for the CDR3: TGTGCCAGCAGTCCTTTAGGGAGTGATAATGAAAAACTGTTTTTT. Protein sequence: CASSPLGSDNEKLFF.